Here is one T cell receptor (beta chain) with its context. Its antigen is not yet known. Qualities for individual bases were not recorded, and no much larger clone is one base off. The CDR3 has 13 amino acids, counting the end cysteine and phenylalanine. Of the read, only the CDR3 DNA is kept; its 39 bases are in frame from base 1. V is pared back by 4 bases and J by 10 bases, with 14 bases lying between the germline termini. The germline V gene encodes CDR1 MGHRA and CDR2 YSYEKL. A second Seattle source provided samples from volunteer blood donors who had recovered from COVID-19. Collaborating institutions collected whole blood in K2EDTA tubes following their own protocols. For TCRbeta analysis, collaborators shipped samples as frozen whole blood, isolated PBMCs, or DNA extracted from either of those sample types. The entry originates in a study of blood T cell repertoires in COVID-19 (dated by TCRdb to about 2020). Background on the whole study: Collaborator samples came from the United States, Italy and Spain and covered acute and convalescent phases of COVID-19. The prospective study material was composed of cDNA or gDNA derived from T cells, B-cell-depleted T cells, or PBMCs. Deeply sampled blood TCRbeta repertoires from subjects exposed to, actively infected with, or recovered from COVID-19 were included in the dataset. A freely available public database, intended as a resource for researchers studying the immune response to SARS-CoV-2, is where the repertoires were released. The samples were drawn from two sources: the first 160 participants of the ongoing ImmuneRACE study, and 1,200 or so subjects contributed by 6 global collaborators. The sample metadata nearly always contained a de-identified subject ID, COVID-19 status, age in years and sex. HLA class I and class II types, where available, came from metadata supplied by the sample provider rather than from assay-based typing. General findings and caveats noted by the study authors: Clinical and demographic metadata were provided uncurated, with the amount varying by source and participant.

TCRbeta CDR3 regions were amplified from genomic DNA by means of the immunoSEQ Assay, a bias-controlled multiplex PCR. For the original study's pipeline: The number of nucleated cells in each sample was estimated from the amplification of reference gene primers within the assay. To quantify the absolute abundance of each unique TCRbeta CDR3 rearrangement, sequence reads were collapsed and filtered. For each sample, productive Simpson clonality was calculated by taking the square root of Simpson's diversity index across productive rearrangements. TCRdb mirrors the immuneACCESS table, restricted to in-frame sequences. Some clones are absent from its copies; in checked studies, under half trace to an unresolved V gene, and the reason for the others is unknown. V, J and clone size are taken as reported in that table, and D and trimming were inferred from the DNA itself. The sample contains hundreds of thousands of clones, more than 70% of them found a single time. The ten largest clones capture around 0.99% of the sample.

Sequenced material: peripheral blood. The clonotype was recovered from a woman aged 40 to 50 who had recovered from COVID-19. Recombination linked TRBV4-1 to TRBJ2-1; matching of 5 bases hints at TRBD2 as the D gene. This receptor carries the CDR3 CASSPRAAGEQFF. Here is the DNA: TGCGCCAGCAGCCCGAGGGCCGCCGGGGAGCAGTTCTTC.